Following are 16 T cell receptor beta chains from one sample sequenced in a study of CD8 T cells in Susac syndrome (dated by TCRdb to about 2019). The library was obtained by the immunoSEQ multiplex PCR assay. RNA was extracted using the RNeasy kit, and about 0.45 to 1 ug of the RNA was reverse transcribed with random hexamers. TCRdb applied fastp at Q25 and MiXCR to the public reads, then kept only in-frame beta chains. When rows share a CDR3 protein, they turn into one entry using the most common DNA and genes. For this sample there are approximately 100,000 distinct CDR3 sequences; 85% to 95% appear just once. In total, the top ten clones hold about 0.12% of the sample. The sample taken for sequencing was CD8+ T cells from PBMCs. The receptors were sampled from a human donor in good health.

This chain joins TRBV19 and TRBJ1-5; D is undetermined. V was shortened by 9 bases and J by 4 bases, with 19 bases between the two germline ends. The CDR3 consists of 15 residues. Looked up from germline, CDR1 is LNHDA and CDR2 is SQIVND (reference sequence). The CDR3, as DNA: TGTGCCAGCCGTGGGTACGCGGTTAATAATCAGCCCCAGCATTTT. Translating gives CASRGYAVNNQPQHF.

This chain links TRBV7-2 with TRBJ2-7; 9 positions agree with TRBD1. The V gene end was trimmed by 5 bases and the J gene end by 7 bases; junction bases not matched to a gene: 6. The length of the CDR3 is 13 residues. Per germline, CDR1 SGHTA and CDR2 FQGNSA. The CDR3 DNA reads TGTGCCAGCAGCCCACAGGGGGCTAGGGAGCAGTACTTC. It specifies CASSPQGAREQYF.

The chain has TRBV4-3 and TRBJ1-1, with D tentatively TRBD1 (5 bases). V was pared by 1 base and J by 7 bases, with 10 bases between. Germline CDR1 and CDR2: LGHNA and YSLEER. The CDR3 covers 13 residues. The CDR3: CASSQGGQIEAFF. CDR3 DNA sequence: TGCGCCAGCAGCCAAGGGGGCCAGATTGAAGCTTTCTTT.

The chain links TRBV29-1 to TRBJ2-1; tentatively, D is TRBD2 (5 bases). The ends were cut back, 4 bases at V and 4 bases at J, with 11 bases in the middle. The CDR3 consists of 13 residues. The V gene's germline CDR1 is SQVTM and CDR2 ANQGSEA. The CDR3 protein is CSVVGGSYNEQFF. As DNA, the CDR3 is TGCAGCGTTGTCGGCGGGTCTTACAATGAGCAGTTCTTC.

The DNA of the CDR3 is TGTGCCAGCAGCTCAAGCTGGACAGGAAACACTGAAGCTTTCTTT. This codes for CASSSSWTGNTEAFF. The rearrangement joins TRBV11-1 to TRBJ1-1; 7 bases line up with TRBD1. The CDR3 consists of 15 residues. The V gene end was trimmed by 4 bases and the J gene end by 2 bases; junction bases not matched to a gene: 7. Germline V gene data show CDR1 as SGHAT and CDR2 as FQDESV (reference sequence).

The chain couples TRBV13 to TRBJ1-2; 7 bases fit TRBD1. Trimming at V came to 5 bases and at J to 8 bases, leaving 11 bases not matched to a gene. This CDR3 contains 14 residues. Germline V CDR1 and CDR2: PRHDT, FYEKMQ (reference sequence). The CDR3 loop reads CASSLKRQGRGYTF. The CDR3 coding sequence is TGTGCCAGCAGCCTCAAACGACAGGGTAGGGGCTACACCTTC.

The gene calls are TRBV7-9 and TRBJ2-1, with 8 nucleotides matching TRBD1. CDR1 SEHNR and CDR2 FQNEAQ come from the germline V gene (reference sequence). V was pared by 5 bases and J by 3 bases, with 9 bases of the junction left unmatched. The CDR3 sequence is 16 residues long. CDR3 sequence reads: CASSPRTGLNYNEQFF. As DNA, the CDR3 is TGTGCCAGCAGCCCACGGACAGGGCTAAACTACAATGAGCAGTTCTTC.

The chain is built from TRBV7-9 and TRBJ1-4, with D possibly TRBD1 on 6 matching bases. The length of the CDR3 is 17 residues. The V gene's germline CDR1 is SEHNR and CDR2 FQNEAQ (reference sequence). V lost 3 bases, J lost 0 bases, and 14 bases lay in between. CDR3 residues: CASSFGGRQPTNEKLFF. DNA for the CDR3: TGTGCCAGCAGCTTTGGGGGCAGACAGCCAACTAATGAAAAACTGTTTTTT.

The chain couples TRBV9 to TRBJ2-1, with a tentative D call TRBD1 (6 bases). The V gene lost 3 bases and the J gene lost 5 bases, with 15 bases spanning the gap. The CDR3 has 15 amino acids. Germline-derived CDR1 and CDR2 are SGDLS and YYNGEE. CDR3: CASSADLGGHNEQFF. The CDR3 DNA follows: TGTGCCAGCAGCGCAGACTTAGGGGGACACAATGAGCAGTTCTTC.

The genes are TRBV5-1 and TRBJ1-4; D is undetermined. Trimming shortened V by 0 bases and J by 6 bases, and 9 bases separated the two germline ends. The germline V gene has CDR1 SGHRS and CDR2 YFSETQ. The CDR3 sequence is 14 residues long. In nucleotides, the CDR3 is TGCGCCAGCAGCTTGGAACGAGGTGATGAAAAACTGTTTTTT. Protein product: CASSLERGDEKLFF.

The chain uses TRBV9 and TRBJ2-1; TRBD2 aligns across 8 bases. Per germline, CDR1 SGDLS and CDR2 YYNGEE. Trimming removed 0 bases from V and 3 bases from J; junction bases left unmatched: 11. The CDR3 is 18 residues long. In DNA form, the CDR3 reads TGTGCCAGCAGCGTAGCGGAGGGCGGGACTAGTATCTACAATGAGCAGTTCTTC. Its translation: CASSVAEGGTSIYNEQFF.

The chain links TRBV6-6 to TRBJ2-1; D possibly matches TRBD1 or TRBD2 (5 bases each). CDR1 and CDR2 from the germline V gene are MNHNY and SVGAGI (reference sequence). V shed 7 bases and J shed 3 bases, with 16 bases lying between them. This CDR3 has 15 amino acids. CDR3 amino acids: CASKGDGVSYNEQFF. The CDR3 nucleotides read TGTGCCAGCAAAGGGGACGGGGTTAGCTACAATGAGCAGTTCTTC.

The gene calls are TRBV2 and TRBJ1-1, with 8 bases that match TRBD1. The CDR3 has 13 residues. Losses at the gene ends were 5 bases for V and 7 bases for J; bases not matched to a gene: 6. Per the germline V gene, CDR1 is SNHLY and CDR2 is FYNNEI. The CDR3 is CASSKDRGHEAFF. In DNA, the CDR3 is TGTGCCAGCAGTAAAGACAGGGGCCATGAAGCTTTCTTT.

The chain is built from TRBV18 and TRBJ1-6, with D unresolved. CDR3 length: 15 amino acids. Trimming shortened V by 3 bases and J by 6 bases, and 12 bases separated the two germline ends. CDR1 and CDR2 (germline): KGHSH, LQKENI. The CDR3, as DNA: TGTGCCAGCTCACCTCAGCAGGCCGGTAATTCACCCCTCCACTTT. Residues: CASSPQQAGNSPLHF.

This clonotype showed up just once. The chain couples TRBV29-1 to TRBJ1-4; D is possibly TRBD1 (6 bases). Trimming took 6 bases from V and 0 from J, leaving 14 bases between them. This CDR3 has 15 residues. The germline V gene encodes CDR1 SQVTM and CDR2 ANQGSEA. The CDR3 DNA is TGCAGCGTGCGAGGGGGAGATGCAACTAATGAAAAACTGTTTTTT. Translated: CSVRGGDATNEKLFF. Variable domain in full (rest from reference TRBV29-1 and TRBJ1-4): SAVISQKPSRDICQRGTSLTIQCQVDSQVTMMFWYRQQPGQSLTLIATANQGSEATYESGFVIDKFPISRPNLTFSTLTVSNMSPEDSSIYLCSVRGGDATNEKLFFGSGTQLSVL.

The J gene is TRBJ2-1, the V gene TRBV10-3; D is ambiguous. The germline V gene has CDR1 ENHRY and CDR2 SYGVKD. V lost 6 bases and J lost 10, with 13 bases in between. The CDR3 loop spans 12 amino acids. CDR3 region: CAIRPDGGEQFF. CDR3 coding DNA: TGTGCCATCAGGCCCGACGGCGGAGAGCAGTTCTTC.